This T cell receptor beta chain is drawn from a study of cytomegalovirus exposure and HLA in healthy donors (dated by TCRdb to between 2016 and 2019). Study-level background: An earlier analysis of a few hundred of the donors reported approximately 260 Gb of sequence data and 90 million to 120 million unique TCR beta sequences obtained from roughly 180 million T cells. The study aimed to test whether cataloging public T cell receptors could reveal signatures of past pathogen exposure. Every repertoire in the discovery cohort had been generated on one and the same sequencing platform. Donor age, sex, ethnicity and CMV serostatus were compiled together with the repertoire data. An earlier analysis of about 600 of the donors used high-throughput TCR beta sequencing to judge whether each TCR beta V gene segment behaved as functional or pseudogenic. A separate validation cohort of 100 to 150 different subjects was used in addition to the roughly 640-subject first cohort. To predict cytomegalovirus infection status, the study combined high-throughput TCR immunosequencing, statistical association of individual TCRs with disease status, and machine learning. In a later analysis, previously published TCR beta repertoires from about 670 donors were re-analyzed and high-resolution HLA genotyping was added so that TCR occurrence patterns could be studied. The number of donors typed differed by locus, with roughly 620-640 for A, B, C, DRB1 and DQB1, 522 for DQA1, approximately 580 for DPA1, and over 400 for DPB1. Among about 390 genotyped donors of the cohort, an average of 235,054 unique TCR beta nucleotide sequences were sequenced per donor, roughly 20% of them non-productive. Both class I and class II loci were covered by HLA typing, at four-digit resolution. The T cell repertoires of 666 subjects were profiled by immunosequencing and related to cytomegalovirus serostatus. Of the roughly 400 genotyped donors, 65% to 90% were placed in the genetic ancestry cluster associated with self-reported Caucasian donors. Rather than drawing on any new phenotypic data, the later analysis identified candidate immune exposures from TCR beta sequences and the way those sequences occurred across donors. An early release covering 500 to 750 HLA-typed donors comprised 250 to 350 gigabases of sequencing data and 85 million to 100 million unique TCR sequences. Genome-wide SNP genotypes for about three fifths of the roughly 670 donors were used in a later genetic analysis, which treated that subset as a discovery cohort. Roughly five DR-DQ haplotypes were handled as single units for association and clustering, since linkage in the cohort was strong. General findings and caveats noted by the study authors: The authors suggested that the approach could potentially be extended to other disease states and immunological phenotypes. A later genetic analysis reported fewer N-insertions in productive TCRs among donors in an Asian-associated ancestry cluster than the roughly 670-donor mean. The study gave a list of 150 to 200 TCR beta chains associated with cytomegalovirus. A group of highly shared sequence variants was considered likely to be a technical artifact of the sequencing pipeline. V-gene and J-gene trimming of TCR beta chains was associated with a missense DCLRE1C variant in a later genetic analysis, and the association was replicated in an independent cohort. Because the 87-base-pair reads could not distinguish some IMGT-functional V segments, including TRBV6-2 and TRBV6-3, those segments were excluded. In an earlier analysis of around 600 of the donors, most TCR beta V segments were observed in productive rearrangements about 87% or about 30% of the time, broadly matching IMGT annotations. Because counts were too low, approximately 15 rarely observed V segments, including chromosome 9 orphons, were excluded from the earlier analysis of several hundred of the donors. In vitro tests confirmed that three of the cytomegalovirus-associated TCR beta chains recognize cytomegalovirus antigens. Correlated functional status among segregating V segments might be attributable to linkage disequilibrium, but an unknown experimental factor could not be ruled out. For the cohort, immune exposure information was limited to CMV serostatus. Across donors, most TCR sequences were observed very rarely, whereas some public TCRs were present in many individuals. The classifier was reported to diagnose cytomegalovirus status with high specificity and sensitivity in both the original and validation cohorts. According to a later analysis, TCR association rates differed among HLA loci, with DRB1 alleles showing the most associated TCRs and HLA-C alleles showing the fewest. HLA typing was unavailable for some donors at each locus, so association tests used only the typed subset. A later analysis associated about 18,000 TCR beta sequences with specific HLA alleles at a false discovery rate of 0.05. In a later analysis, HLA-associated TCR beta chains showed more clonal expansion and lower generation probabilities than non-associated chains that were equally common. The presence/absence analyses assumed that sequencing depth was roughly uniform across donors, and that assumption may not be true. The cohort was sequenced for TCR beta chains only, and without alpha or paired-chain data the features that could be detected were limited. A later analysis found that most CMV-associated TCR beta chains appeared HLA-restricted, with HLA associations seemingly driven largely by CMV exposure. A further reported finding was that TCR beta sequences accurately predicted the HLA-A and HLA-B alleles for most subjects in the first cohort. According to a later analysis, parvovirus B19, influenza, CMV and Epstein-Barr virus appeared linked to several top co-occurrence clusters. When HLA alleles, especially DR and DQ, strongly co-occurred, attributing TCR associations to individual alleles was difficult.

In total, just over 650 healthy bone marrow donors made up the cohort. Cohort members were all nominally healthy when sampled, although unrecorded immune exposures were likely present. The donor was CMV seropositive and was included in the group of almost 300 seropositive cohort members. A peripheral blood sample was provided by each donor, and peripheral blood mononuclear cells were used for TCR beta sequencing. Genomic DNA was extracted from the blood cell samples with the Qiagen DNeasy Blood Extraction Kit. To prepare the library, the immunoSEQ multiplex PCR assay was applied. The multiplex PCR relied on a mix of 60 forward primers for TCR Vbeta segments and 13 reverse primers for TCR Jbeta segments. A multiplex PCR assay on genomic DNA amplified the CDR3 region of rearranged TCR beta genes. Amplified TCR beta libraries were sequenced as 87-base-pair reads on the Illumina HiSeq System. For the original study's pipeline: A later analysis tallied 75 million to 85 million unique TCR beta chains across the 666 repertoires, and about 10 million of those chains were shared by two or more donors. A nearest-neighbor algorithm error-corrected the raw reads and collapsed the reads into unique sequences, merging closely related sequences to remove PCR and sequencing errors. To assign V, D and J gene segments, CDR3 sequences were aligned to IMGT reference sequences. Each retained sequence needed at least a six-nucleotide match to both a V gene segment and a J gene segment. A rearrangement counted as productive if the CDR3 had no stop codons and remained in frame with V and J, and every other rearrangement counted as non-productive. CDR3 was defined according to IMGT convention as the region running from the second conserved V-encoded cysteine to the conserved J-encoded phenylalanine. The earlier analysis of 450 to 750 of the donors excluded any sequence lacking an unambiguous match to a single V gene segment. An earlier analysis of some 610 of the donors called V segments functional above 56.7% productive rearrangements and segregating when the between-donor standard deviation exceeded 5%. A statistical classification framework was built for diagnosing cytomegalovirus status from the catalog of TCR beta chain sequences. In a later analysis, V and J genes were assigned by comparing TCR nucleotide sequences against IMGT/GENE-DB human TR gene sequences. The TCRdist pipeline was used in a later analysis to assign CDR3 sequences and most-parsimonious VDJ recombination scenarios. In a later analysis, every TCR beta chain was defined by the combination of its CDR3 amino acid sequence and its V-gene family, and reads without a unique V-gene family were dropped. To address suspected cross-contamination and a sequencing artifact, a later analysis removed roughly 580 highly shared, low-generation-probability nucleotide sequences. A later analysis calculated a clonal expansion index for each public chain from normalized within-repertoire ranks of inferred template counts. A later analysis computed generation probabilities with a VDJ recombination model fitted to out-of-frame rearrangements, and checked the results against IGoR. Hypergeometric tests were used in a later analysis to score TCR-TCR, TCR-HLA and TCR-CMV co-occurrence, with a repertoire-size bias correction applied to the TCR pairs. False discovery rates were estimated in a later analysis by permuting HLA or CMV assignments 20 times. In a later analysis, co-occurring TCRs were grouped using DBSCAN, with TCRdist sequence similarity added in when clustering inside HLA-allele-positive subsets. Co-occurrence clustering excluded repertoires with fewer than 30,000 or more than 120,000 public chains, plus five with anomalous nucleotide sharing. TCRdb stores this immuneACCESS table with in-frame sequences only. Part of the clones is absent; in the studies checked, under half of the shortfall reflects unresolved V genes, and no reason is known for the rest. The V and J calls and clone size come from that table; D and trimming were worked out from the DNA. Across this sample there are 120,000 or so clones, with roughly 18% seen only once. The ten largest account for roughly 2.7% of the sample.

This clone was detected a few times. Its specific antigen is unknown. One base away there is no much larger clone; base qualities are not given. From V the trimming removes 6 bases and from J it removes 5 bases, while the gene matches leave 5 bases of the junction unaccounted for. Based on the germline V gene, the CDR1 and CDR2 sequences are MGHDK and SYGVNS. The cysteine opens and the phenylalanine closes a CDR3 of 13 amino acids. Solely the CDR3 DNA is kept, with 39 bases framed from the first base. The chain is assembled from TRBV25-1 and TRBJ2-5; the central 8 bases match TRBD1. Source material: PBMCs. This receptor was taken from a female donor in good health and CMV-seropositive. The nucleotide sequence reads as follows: TGTGCCAGCAGAGGACAGGGAGAGGAGACCCAGTACTTC. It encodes CASRGQGEETQYF.